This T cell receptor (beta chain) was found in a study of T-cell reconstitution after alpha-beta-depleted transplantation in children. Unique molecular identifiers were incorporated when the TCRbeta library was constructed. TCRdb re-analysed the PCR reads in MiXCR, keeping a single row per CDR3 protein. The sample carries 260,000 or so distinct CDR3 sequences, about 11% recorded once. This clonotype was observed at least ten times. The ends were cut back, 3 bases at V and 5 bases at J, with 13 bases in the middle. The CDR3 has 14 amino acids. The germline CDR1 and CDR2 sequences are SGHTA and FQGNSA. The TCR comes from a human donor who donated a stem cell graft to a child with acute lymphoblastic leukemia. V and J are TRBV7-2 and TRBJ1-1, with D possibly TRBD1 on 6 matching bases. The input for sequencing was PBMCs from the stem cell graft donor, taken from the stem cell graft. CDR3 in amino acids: CASSFEGEWTEAFF. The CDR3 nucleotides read TGTGCCAGCAGCTTTGAGGGGGAGTGGACTGAAGCTTTCTTT.